What follows are 29 T cell receptor beta chains derived from one specimen sequenced in a study of OX40 agonist ivuxolimab in advanced cancers. The method was immunoSEQ multiplex PCR; TCRdb's version includes in-frame clones alone and lacks a portion of them. There are roughly 89,000 clones in the sample; about 82% occur only once, and under 7.5% lies in the top ten. The specimen comprised CD4+ or CD8+ T cells sorted from blood, sampled in a trial of the OX40 agonist ivuxolimab. These receptors all stem from an adult with an advanced solid tumor such as melanoma, head and neck, liver or kidney cancer.

The sample holds a few counts of this clone. The rearrangement links TRBV2 to TRBJ2-7; TRBD1 aligns across 7 bases. CDR3 length: 14 amino acids. After removal of 6 bases from V and 0 bases from J, the junction contained 5 bases not matched to a gene. Germline lookup yields CDR1 SNHLY and CDR2 FYNNEI. The DNA of the CDR3 is TGTGCCAGCAGGCCGGACAGGCCCTCCTACGAGCAGTACTTC. Translating it yields CASRPDRPSYEQYF.

The chain links TRBV6-6 to TRBJ2-1; the match to TRBD2 covers 9 bases. Losses at the gene ends were 6 bases for V and 3 bases for J; bases not matched to a gene: 9. Germline V CDR1 and CDR2: MNHNY, SVGAGI (reference sequence). This CDR3 is 16 amino acids long. The CDR3 protein is CASSKLAGVGYNEQFF. The CDR3, as DNA: TGTGCCAGCAGCAAGTTAGCGGGAGTGGGCTACAATGAGCAGTTCTTC.

The chain recombines TRBV10-3 with TRBJ2-7, with 8 positions matching TRBD2. The CDR3 runs to 16 residues. Trimming removed 10 bases from V and 0 bases from J; junction bases left unmatched: 14. Per germline, CDR1 ENHRY and CDR2 SYGVKD. CDR3 sequence: CATKGGYSGDSYEQYF. The CDR3 DNA reads as TGTGCCACTAAAGGGGGTTATAGCGGGGACTCCTACGAGCAGTACTTC.

V usage is TRBV7-3 and J usage is TRBJ2-2, with TRBD2 matching 9 bases. The CDR3 runs to 14 residues. J lost 5 bases, V lost 6 bases, and 4 bases had no gene match. The germline V gene has CDR1 SGHTA and CDR2 FQGTGA. The CDR3 sequence: CASRITSGTGELFF. As DNA, the CDR3 is TGTGCCAGCAGGATCACTAGCGGGACCGGGGAGCTGTTTTTT.

The chain uses TRBV12-5 and TRBJ2-5, with a possible D match to TRBD2 (6 bases). V lost 1 base and J lost 2, with 11 bases in between. The CDR3 extends over 15 amino acids. CDR1 is LGHNT, CDR2 FRNRAP, per germline. The CDR3 loop is CASGLGGALQETQYF. The DNA for the CDR3 is TGTGCTAGTGGTTTGGGCGGGGCCCTTCAAGAGACCCAGTACTTC.

The chain recombines TRBV6-5 with TRBJ2-5; no definite D call. The CDR3 is 13 residues long. Trimming shortened V by 7 bases and J by 3 bases, and 12 bases separated the two germline ends. CDR1 and CDR2 from the germline V gene are MNHEY and SVGAGI. The DNA for the CDR3 is TGTGCCAGCACTACCCCCCCCGAAGAGACCCAGTACTTC. It is translated as CASTTPPEETQYF.

The table lists this clone with a count of one. CDR3 bases: TGTGCCAGCAGCCCCCCGGGCCACTCTGGGGCCAACGTCCTGACTTTC. This gives the protein CASSPPGHSGANVLTF. The chain combines TRBV7-2 with TRBJ2-6, with unresolved D. The length of the CDR3 is 16 residues. Trimming shortened V by 5 bases and J by 0 bases, and 11 bases separated the two germline ends. Looked up from germline, CDR1 is SGHTA and CDR2 is FQGNSA.

The chain carries TRBV19 and TRBJ2-5; D remains unclear. V lost 7 bases, J lost 1 base, and 4 bases lay in between. The CDR3 is made up of 11 amino acids. From germline, CDR1 is LNHDA and CDR2 SQIVND (reference sequence). CDR3 sequence reads: CASTSQETQYF. The CDR3 nucleotides read TGTGCCAGTACCTCCCAAGAGACCCAGTACTTC.

The J gene is TRBJ2-7, the V gene TRBV7-3, with D uncertain. The CDR3 totals 11 residues. Germline CDR1 SGHTA, CDR2 FQGTGA. Deletions cut 5 bases from V and 3 bases from J, with 5 bases between. The CDR3 DNA reads TGTGCCAGCAGCGATGGCTACGAGCAGTACTTC. Translation: CASSDGYEQYF.

The V gene is TRBV2, the J gene TRBJ2-5; 7 nucleotides line up with TRBD2. J lost 2 bases, V lost 9 bases, and 9 bases had no gene match. Germline V gives CDR1 SNHLY, CDR2 FYNNEI. The CDR3 consists of 14 residues. CDR3 coding DNA: TGTGCCAGTTCCTCTGCGGGGGTACAAGAGACCCAGTACTTC. Encoded protein: CASSSAGVQETQYF.

The chain has TRBV7-6 and TRBJ2-1; TRBD2 aligns across 11 bases. Trimming cost V 5 bases and J 4 bases; bases outside gene matches: 10. The CDR3 consists of 17 residues. Germline V lookup: CDR1 SGHVS, CDR2 FNYEAQ. Here the CDR3 reads CASSPKGGTSGYNEQFF. In DNA, the CDR3 is TGTGCCAGCAGCCCAAAAGGCGGGACTAGCGGTTACAATGAGCAGTTCTTC.

This clone showed up just a few times. This specimen includes other DNA sequences encoding the same CDR3. The chain uses TRBV5-1 and TRBJ1-1, with D uncertain. The CDR3 is 13 residues long. Trimming took 0 bases from V and 2 from J, leaving 5 bases between them. Germline CDR1 is SGHRS and CDR2 is YFSETQ. The CDR3 reads CASSLGGNTEAFF. In DNA, the CDR3 is TGCGCCAGCAGCTTGGGGGGTAACACTGAAGCTTTCTTT.

The chain joins TRBV27 to TRBJ2-1; a weak D match, TRBD2 (5 bases). Per the germline V gene, CDR1 is MNHEY and CDR2 is SMNVEV (reference sequence). V gave up 7 bases and J gave up 7 bases, with 17 bases separating them. The CDR3 has 14 amino acids. CDR3 nucleotide sequence: TGTGCCAGCACAAACGGCGGGTTTCAAAATGAGCAGTTCTTC. This codes for CASTNGGFQNEQFF.

The chain recombines TRBV7-9 with TRBJ2-5; 15 bases fit TRBD2. With V trimmed by 5 bases and J by 2 bases, 6 bases remained unmatched. This CDR3 has 17 residues. Germline V CDR1 and CDR2: SEHNR, FQNEAQ (reference sequence). The CDR3 sequence is CASSPGTSGGLQETQYF. CDR3 in DNA: TGTGCCAGCAGCCCCGGGACTAGCGGGGGGTTACAAGAGACCCAGTACTTC. The whole variable domain, filled in from reference TRBV7-9 and TRBJ2-5, reads DTGVSQNPRHKITKRGQNVTFRCDPISEHNRLYWYRQTLGQGPEFLTYFQNEAQLEKSRLLSDRFSAERPKGSFSTLEIQRTEQGDSAMYLCASSPGTSGGLQETQYFGPGTRLLVL.

The CDR3 DNA sequence: TGTGCCAGTAGTCCTTCGACAGGGAGCTACGAGCAGTACTTC. Translating it yields CASSPSTGSYEQYF. The chain is built from TRBV19 and TRBJ2-7; 7 bases are a match to TRBD1. CDR1 LNHDA and CDR2 SQIVND come from the germline V gene (reference sequence). CDR3 length: 14 residues. Trimming at V came to 5 bases and at J to 3 bases, leaving 7 bases not matched to a gene.

There are a few counts of this clone. The rearrangement uses TRBV5-1 and TRBJ1-6; D remains ambiguous. V gave up 2 bases and J gave up 14 bases, with 17 bases separating them. The CDR3 totals 14 residues. The germline gives CDR1 SGHRS, CDR2 YFSETQ. For the CDR3, the DNA is TGCGCCAGCAGCTTTAAAGGCACTGAGGAGGCCCTCCACTTT. Translation: CASSFKGTEEALHF.

The genes are TRBV4-2 and TRBJ1-1; tentatively, D is TRBD1 (6 bases). The CDR3 extends over 17 amino acids. V lost 1 base, J lost 5 bases, and 20 bases lay in between. Germline V gives CDR1 LGHNA, CDR2 YNFKEQ. The CDR3 DNA reads TGTGCCAGCAGCCAAGGAGGGGGGGAGTACGTGAGGACTGAAGCTTTCTTT. Protein: CASSQGGGEYVRTEAFF.

V usage is TRBV6-6 and J usage is TRBJ1-6; 7 bases match TRBD1. Germline values: CDR1 MNHNY, CDR2 SVGAGI (reference sequence). After removal of 5 bases from V and 4 bases from J, the junction contained 8 bases not matched to a gene. This CDR3 is built from 16 residues. The CDR3 sequence: CASSRGQRQYNSPLHF. CDR3 DNA: TGTGCCAGCAGTCGGGGACAGAGGCAGTATAATTCACCCCTCCACTTT.

This clone turned up a few times. The rearrangement joins TRBV19 to TRBJ1-5, with unresolved D. This CDR3 is 15 amino acids long. V shed 3 bases and J shed 3 bases, with 12 bases lying between them. Germline V CDR1 and CDR2: LNHDA, SQIVND (reference sequence). CDR3: CASSIRHANNQPQHF. The CDR3 nucleotides read TGTGCCAGTAGTATTAGACACGCCAACAATCAGCCCCAGCATTTT.

The chain recombines TRBV7-8 with TRBJ1-1; D is unresolved. The CDR3 spans 14 residues. V was trimmed by 7 bases and J by 2 bases, leaving 14 bases between them. CDR1 is SGHVS, CDR2 FQNEAQ, per germline. The chain's CDR3 is CASTPERVNTEAFF. CDR3 DNA sequence: TGTGCCAGCACCCCTGAGAGAGTCAACACTGAAGCTTTCTTT.

This clone was seen only once. The rearrangement uses TRBV27 and TRBJ2-5; either TRBD1 or TRBD2 may supply D (5 bases each). The DNA matches TRBJ2-7 better at its end, which makes the J call doubtful. This CDR3 region has 15 residues. Germline CDR1 reads MNHEY; CDR2 reads SMNVEV (reference sequence). CDR3 in DNA: TGTGCCAGCAGTTTTAGGCAGGGAGTCCTCTACGAGCAGTACTTC. Amino acid sequence: CASSFRQGVLYEQYF.

This sequence joins TRBV5-6 and TRBJ2-3, with D uncertain. Trimming cost V 7 bases and J 1 base, with 13 bases left between them. This CDR3 is built from 14 residues. Germline V gene data show CDR1 as SGHDT and CDR2 as YYEEEE. CDR3 sequence (DNA): TGTGCCAGCGGAGCGTGGGGTGGCACAGATACGCAGTATTTT. This codes for CASGAWGGTDTQYF.

The chain uses TRBV4-3 and TRBJ1-3; maybe TRBD1 (5 bases). Germline CDR1 and CDR2: LGHNA and YSLEER. This CDR3 region has 15 residues. Trimming removed 9 bases from V and 2 bases from J, with 17 bases in between. This chain's CDR3 is CASSAGGKAGNTIYF. The DNA for the CDR3 is TGCGCCAGTTCTGCCGGGGGGAAAGCTGGAAACACCATATATTTT.

The V gene is TRBV6-1, the J gene TRBJ1-4; maybe TRBD1 (5 bases). Germline lookup yields CDR1 MNHNS and CDR2 SASEGT. The CDR3 sequence is 14 residues long. Trimming cost V 3 bases and J 8 bases, with 13 bases left between them. The chain's CDR3 is CASSDRARGEKLFF. For the CDR3, the DNA is TGTGCCAGCAGTGACAGGGCTAGGGGCGAAAAACTGTTTTTT.

V gene TRBV19 combines with J gene TRBJ2-3, with D unclear. In germline, CDR1 is LNHDA, CDR2 SQIVND (reference sequence). V shed 3 bases and J shed 3 bases, with 4 bases lying between them. This CDR3 has 12 amino acids. The CDR3 sequence is CASSMTTDTQYF. The CDR3 coding sequence is TGTGCCAGTAGTATGACGACAGATACGCAGTATTTT.

The chain carries TRBV5-1 and TRBJ2-1; no definite D call. V lost 1 base to trimming and J lost 2 bases, with 10 bases between them. This CDR3 is 15 amino acids long. Looked up from germline, CDR1 is SGHRS and CDR2 is YFSETQ. The CDR3 loop is CASSLYTSAYNEQFF. Written as DNA, the CDR3 is TGCGCCAGCAGCTTGTATACGTCGGCCTACAATGAGCAGTTCTTC.

The J gene is TRBJ2-7, the V gene TRBV12-5; no definite D call. Germline V lookup: CDR1 LGHNT, CDR2 FRNRAP. Trimming took 1 base from V and 6 from J, leaving 19 bases between them. This CDR3 is 16 amino acids long. For the CDR3, the DNA is TGTGCTAGTGGTTTGGGTCGTGGTTCGCCCGAGGTCGAGCAGTACTTC. It codes for CASGLGRGSPEVEQYF.

In its sample, this clone ranks as large. The chain links TRBV13 to TRBJ2-1; the D call may be TRBD1 or TRBD2 (5 bases each). V lost 3 bases, J lost 2 bases, and 11 bases lay in between. Germline assignment: CDR1 PRHDT and CDR2 FYEKMQ (reference sequence). The length of the CDR3 is 15 residues. CDR3 DNA sequence: TGTGCCAGCAGCTTCCAGGGAGACGCCTACAATGAGCAGTTCTTC. It encodes CASSFQGDAYNEQFF. Full variable domain (rest looked up from reference TRBV13 and TRBJ2-1): AAGVIQSPRHLIKEKRETATLKCYPIPRHDTVYWYQQGPGQDPQFLISFYEKMQSDKGSIPDRFSAQQFSDYHSELNMSSLELGDSALYFCASSFQGDAYNEQFFGPGTRLTVL.

This chain connects TRBV7-2 to TRBJ1-4; the D gene is possibly TRBD1 (6 bases). V lost 5 bases and J lost 4, with 17 bases in between. The CDR3 sequence is 16 residues long. Germline V gives CDR1 SGHTA, CDR2 FQGNSA. CDR3 residues: CASSTGTRGYNEKLFF. For the CDR3, the DNA is TGTGCCAGCAGCACCGGTACGAGGGGGTATAATGAAAAACTGTTTTTT.